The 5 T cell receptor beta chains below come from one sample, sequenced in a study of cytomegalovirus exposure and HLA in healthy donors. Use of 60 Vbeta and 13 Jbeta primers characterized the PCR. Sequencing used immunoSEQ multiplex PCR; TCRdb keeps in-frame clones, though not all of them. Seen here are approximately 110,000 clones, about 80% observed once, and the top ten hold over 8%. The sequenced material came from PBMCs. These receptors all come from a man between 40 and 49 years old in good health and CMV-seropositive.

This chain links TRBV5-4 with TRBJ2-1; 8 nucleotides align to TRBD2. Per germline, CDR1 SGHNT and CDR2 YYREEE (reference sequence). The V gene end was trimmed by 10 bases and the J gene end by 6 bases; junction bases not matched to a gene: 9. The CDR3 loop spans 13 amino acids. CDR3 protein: CAGRTRGANEQFF. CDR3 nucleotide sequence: TGTGCCGGGCGGACGCGGGGGGCCAATGAGCAGTTCTTC. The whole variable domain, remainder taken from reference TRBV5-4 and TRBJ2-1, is ETGVTQSPTHLIKTRGQQVTLRCSSQSGHNTVSWYQQALGQGPQFIFQYYREEENGRGNFPPRFSGLQFPNYSSELNVNALELDDSALYLCAGRTRGANEQFFGPGTRLTVL.

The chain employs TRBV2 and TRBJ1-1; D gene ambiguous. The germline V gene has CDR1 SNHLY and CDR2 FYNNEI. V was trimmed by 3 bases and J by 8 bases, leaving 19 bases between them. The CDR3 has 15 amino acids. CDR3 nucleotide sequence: TGTGCCAGCAGTGAGGATGGCAGAGCTTCGGAGGAAGCTTTCTTT. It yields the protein CASSEDGRASEEAFF.

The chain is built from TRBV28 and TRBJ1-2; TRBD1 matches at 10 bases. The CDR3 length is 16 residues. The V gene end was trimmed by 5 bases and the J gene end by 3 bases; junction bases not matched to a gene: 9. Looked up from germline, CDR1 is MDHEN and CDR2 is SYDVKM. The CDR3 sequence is CASSAGTGTGDYGYTF. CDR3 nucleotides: TGTGCCAGCAGTGCGGGCACCGGGACAGGGGACTATGGCTACACCTTC.

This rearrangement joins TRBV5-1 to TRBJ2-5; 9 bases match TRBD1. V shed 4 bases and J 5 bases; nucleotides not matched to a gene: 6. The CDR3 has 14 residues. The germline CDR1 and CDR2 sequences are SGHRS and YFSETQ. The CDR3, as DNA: TGCGCCAGCAGCCTAACAGGGGGCCGGGAGACCCAGTACTTC. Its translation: CASSLTGGRETQYF.

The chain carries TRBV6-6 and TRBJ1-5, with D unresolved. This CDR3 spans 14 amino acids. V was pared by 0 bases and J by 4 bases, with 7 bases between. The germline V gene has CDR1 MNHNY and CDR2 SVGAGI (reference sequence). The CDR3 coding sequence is TGTGCCAGCAGTTACTCGGCCGGGAATCAGCCCCAGCATTTT. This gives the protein CASSYSAGNQPQHF.